Listed below are T cell receptor beta chains from one sample, sequenced in a study of human T cells and chemical hapten exposure. TCRdb re-derived calls from the RACE reads in MiXCR, one entry per CDR3 protein. The sample has nearly 350,000 distinct CDR3 sequences; under 8% are singletons. The sequenced sample was whole blood, obtained in connection with sensitization to the hapten diphenylcyclopropenone (DPC). These receptors were taken from a woman aged 18-30 years with alopecia areata. Some clones in this sample may be carry-over from other donors' samples. The CDR3 runs from the conserved cysteine through the conserved F or W. The D gene is left open where the match is weak. Clone size is stated in some rows and not others, as once, few, many or a class when expanded.

d_gene: NA; j_gene: TRBJ1-5; abundance: few; v_gene: TRBV7-2; CDR3nt: TGTGCCAGCAGCTTATGGAGAGATCAGCCCCAGCATTTT; CDR3aa: CASSLWRDQPQHF
d_gene: NA; j_gene: TRBJ1-3; abundance: NA; v_gene: TRBV7-2; CDR3nt: TGTGCCAGCAGCCCACAGGGAAACACCATATATTTT; CDR3aa: CASSPQGNTIYF
d_gene: NA; j_gene: TRBJ2-7; abundance: many; v_gene: TRBV20-1; CDR3nt: TGCAGTGCTAGACCGACAGGGCAGCGGGGTATCTACGAGCAGTACTTC; CDR3aa: CSARPTGQRGIYEQYF
d_gene: NA; j_gene: TRBJ2-5; abundance: many; v_gene: TRBV29-1; CDR3nt: TGCAGCGCCCAGGGAGGTGAGACCCAGTACTTC; CDR3aa: CSAQGGETQYF
d_gene: TRBD2; j_gene: TRBJ2-5; abundance: NA; v_gene: TRBV9; CDR3nt: TGTGCCAGCAGCGTAGAGACTGCGCGGGGGGCGGAGACCCAGTACTTC; CDR3aa: CASSVETARGAETQYF
d_gene: NA; j_gene: TRBJ2-3; abundance: NA; v_gene: TRBV5-1; CDR3nt: TGCGCCAGCAGGTTCCACACAGATACGCAGTATTTT; CDR3aa: CASRFHTDTQYF
d_gene: NA; j_gene: TRBJ1-1; abundance: few; v_gene: TRBV10-3; CDR3nt: TGTGCCATCAGTGAGCCCCTGGGCACTGAAGCTTTCTTT; CDR3aa: CAISEPLGTEAFF
d_gene: NA; j_gene: TRBJ1-2; abundance: NA; v_gene: TRBV27; CDR3nt: TGTGCCAGCCGATGGGGGCAGGGTGATTATGGCTACACCTTC; CDR3aa: CASRWGQGDYGYTF
d_gene: TRBD1; j_gene: TRBJ2-3; abundance: NA; v_gene: TRBV5-4; CDR3nt: TGTGCCAGCAGCTCCACTACGGACAGGTATACGCAGTATTTT; CDR3aa: CASSSTTDRYTQYF
d_gene: NA; j_gene: TRBJ1-2; abundance: few; v_gene: TRBV5-6; CDR3nt: TGTGCCAGCAGCTTTGTGTCCACCCGCTGGCCTGGCTACACCTTC; CDR3aa: CASSFVSTRWPGYTF
d_gene: NA; j_gene: TRBJ2-6; abundance: NA; v_gene: TRBV4-1; CDR3nt: TGCGCCAGCAGCCCGCGACAGGCCCAAAGCTCTGGGGCCAACGTCCTGACTTTC; CDR3aa: CASSPRQAQSSGANVLTF
d_gene: NA; j_gene: TRBJ1-5; abundance: many; v_gene: TRBV12-3/TRBV12-4; CDR3nt: TGTGCCAGCAGACCGCAGGATAGCAATCAGCCCCAGCATTTT; CDR3aa: CASRPQDSNQPQHF
d_gene: TRBD1; j_gene: TRBJ2-7; abundance: many; v_gene: TRBV3-1; CDR3nt: TGTGCCAGCAGCCAATCCCGGGACAGAGTCTACGAGCAGTACTTC; CDR3aa: CASSQSRDRVYEQYF
d_gene: TRBD2; j_gene: TRBJ2-1; abundance: NA; v_gene: TRBV7-3; CDR3nt: TGTGCCAGCAGCCCCGCGCCTAGCGGGGGAAATGAGCAGTTCTTC; CDR3aa: CASSPAPSGGNEQFF
d_gene: TRBD2; j_gene: TRBJ2-1; abundance: many; v_gene: TRBV28; CDR3nt: TGTGCCAGCAGTCGGGGGGTCAGTAGTATAAACAATGAGCAGTTCTTC; CDR3aa: CASSRGVSSINNEQFF
d_gene: NA; j_gene: TRBJ1-2; abundance: many; v_gene: TRBV5-1; CDR3nt: TGCGCCAGCAGCTCCCGACAGCTAAATACTAACTATGGCTACACCTTC; CDR3aa: CASSSRQLNTNYGYTF
d_gene: TRBD2; j_gene: TRBJ2-7; abundance: NA; v_gene: TRBV7-6; CDR3nt: TGTGCCAGCAGCTCACCCTTGACTAGCGGGGTAAACGAGCAGTACTTC; CDR3aa: CASSSPLTSGVNEQYF
d_gene: TRBD1; j_gene: TRBJ1-2; abundance: many; v_gene: TRBV7-8; CDR3nt: TGTGCCAGCAGCCAAAGAACCGGGACAGCCTATGGCTACACCTTC; CDR3aa: CASSQRTGTAYGYTF
d_gene: TRBD2; j_gene: TRBJ2-3; abundance: many; v_gene: TRBV20-1; CDR3nt: TGCAGTGCTCTCTCGAGCGGGGGCGGGCAGTATTTT; CDR3aa: CSALSSGGGQYF
d_gene: NA; j_gene: TRBJ1-6; abundance: many; v_gene: TRBV7-9; CDR3nt: TGTGCCAGCAGCTTAGCGGAGGGTACCCTCCACTTT; CDR3aa: CASSLAEGTLHF
d_gene: NA; j_gene: TRBJ1-2; abundance: few; v_gene: TRBV6-5; CDR3nt: TGTGCCAGCAGTTCGACCAGCTATGGCTACACCTTC; CDR3aa: CASSSTSYGYTF
d_gene: NA; j_gene: TRBJ1-1; abundance: many; v_gene: TRBV4-1; CDR3nt: TGCGCCAGCAGAGGAAGTCCGAACACTGAAGCTTTCTTT; CDR3aa: CASRGSPNTEAFF
d_gene: NA; j_gene: TRBJ2-1; abundance: many; v_gene: TRBV6-5; CDR3nt: TGTGCCAGCAGTCGGAGTCCCTACAATGAGCAGTTCTTC; CDR3aa: CASSRSPYNEQFF
d_gene: NA; j_gene: TRBJ2-3; abundance: many; v_gene: TRBV24-1; CDR3nt: TGTGCCACCAGTGCCGCGGACCCCACAGATACGCAGTATTTT; CDR3aa: CATSAADPTDTQYF
d_gene: NA; j_gene: TRBJ1-2; abundance: NA; v_gene: TRBV6-2/TRBV6-3; CDR3nt: TGTGCCAGCACCCCCAGGGGTCCCTATGGCTACACCTTC; CDR3aa: CASTPRGPYGYTF
d_gene: TRBD2; j_gene: TRBJ2-3; abundance: many; v_gene: TRBV28; CDR3nt: TGTGCCAGCAGTTTAAGGAGCGGGACGCGAGATACGCAGTATTTT; CDR3aa: CASSLRSGTRDTQYF
d_gene: NA; j_gene: TRBJ1-4; abundance: few; v_gene: TRBV27; CDR3nt: TGTGCCAGCAGTTTTGAAGGAAGGGAAAAACTGTTTTTT; CDR3aa: CASSFEGREKLFF
d_gene: TRBD1; j_gene: TRBJ2-7; abundance: NA; v_gene: TRBV5-1; CDR3nt: TGCGCCAGCAGCCCGCCGAGGGGGCCAAGCGACGAGCAGTACTTC; CDR3aa: CASSPPRGPSDEQYF
d_gene: NA; j_gene: TRBJ1-2; abundance: NA; v_gene: TRBV6-2/TRBV6-3; CDR3nt: TGTGCCAGCAGTTACGACAGGCCGGGCTATGGCTACACCTTC; CDR3aa: CASSYDRPGYGYTF
d_gene: NA; j_gene: TRBJ1-5; abundance: few; v_gene: TRBV21-1; CDR3nt: TGTGCCAGCAGCAAGGCGGGGACAGTCCCTTCAAATCAGCCCCAGCATTTT; CDR3aa: CASSKAGTVPSNQPQHF
d_gene: NA; j_gene: TRBJ1-2; abundance: NA; v_gene: TRBV12-3/TRBV12-4; CDR3nt: TGTGCCAGCAGTCTCCCGGGACTCCGGGGCTACACCTTC; CDR3aa: CASSLPGLRGYTF
d_gene: NA; j_gene: TRBJ1-6; abundance: once; v_gene: TRBV7-2; CDR3nt: TGTGCCAGCAGTTTACAGGGCGGGGATTCACCCCTCCACTTT; CDR3aa: CASSLQGGDSPLHF
d_gene: TRBD1; j_gene: TRBJ1-4; abundance: NA; v_gene: TRBV7-9; CDR3nt: TGTGCCAGCAGCTCGACAGGGGGAGATGAAAAACTGTTTTTT; CDR3aa: CASSSTGGDEKLFF
d_gene: NA; j_gene: TRBJ1-1; abundance: few; v_gene: TRBV3-1; CDR3nt: TGTGCCAGCAGCCAAGATCATGCAGGGGCGAATGAAGCTTTCTTT; CDR3aa: CASSQDHAGANEAFF
d_gene: NA; j_gene: TRBJ2-7; abundance: many; v_gene: TRBV9; CDR3nt: TGTGCCAGCAGCGTGGGAGGGGGCGTATCATACGAGCAGTACTTC; CDR3aa: CASSVGGGVSYEQYF
d_gene: NA; j_gene: TRBJ2-7; abundance: few; v_gene: TRBV4-3; CDR3nt: TGCGCCAGCAGCCAAGATCCCGAATTCGAGCAGTACTTC; CDR3aa: CASSQDPEFEQYF
d_gene: TRBD2; j_gene: TRBJ2-1; abundance: few; v_gene: TRBV4-2; CDR3nt: TGTGCCAGCAGCCAAGATGCCGGCGGGGGGGTCTCCTACAATGAGCAGTTCTTC; CDR3aa: CASSQDAGGGVSYNEQFF
d_gene: NA; j_gene: TRBJ1-5; abundance: many; v_gene: TRBV10-3; CDR3nt: TGTGCCATCAAGGCAGGGGACAATCAGCCCCAGCATTTT; CDR3aa: CAIKAGDNQPQHF
d_gene: NA; j_gene: TRBJ2-1; abundance: few; v_gene: TRBV7-9; CDR3nt: TGTGCCAGCAGGATAGGGGGAACAAGCTCCTACAATGAGCAGTTCTTC; CDR3aa: CASRIGGTSSYNEQFF